This T cell receptor (beta chain) is from a study of T-cell reconstitution after alpha-beta-depleted transplantation in children. Study-wide findings and caveats: At day 60, the high TCRbeta diversity found in some patients originated from recipient T cells and thymic progenitors that had survived. Diversity and T-cell counts at one year after transplant derived mostly from new T cells.

As it was prepared, the TCRbeta library received unique molecular identifiers. TCRdb passed the PCR reads through MiXCR, listing each CDR3 protein once. The sample yields 400,000 to 450,000 distinct CDR3 sequences, about 40% seen once. This clonotype occurred many times. The antigen remains undetermined. The source was PBMCs, collected before TCRalphabeta/CD19-depleted stem cell transplant. The TCR was taken from a girl aged 2 to 10 with aplastic anemia, due to receive a stem cell transplant.

The CDR3 loop is CASSPYLGGSTDTQYF. In DNA, the CDR3 is TGTGCCAGCAGCCCATACCTTGGGGGTAGCACAGATACGCAGTATTTT. The V call is TRBV4-2, the J call TRBJ2-3; tentatively, D is TRBD1 or TRBD2 (5 bases each). Germline lookup yields CDR1 LGHNA and CDR2 YNFKEQ. The V gene lost 4 bases and the J gene lost 0 bases, with 14 bases spanning the gap. This CDR3 is built from 16 residues.